This TCR beta chain was sequenced for a study of blood T cells in healthy people across ages. Study-level points and caveats: PBMCs were not sorted, which prevented a conclusive comparison of naive versus antigen-experienced cells.

About this clonotype: Antigen specificity is unknown.

Next came a second PCR, run for roughly 6 to 11 cycles, which used a sample-barcoded 5' primer along with a J-beta primer mix. TCRdb redid the calling of the 5' RACE reads with MiXCR, one entry per CDR3 protein. The sample includes about 780,000 distinct CDR3 sequences, about a quarter of them seen just once. The V end lost 5 bases, the J end lost 6 bases, and 10 bases lay between the germline ends. The CDR3 has 13 amino acids. Per the germline V gene, CDR1 is KGHDR and CDR2 is SFDVKD. These same data were also listed under a study on T cells of mothers and their children. That source notes: Inherited differences only slightly affect thymic shaping of TCR recombination output.

The sequenced material came from blood. The rearrangement joins TRBV24-1 to TRBJ2-1; D is unclear. This TCR derives from a boy aged 5-17 years in good health. In DNA, the CDR3 is TGTGCCACCAGTGCCCCCGCAGGCAATGAGCAGTTCTTC. This codes for CATSAPAGNEQFF.